The 5 T cell receptor beta chains below were found in one sample sequenced in a study of T-cell memory formation after mild COVID-19. TCRdb itself ran the 5' RACE reads through MiXCR, one entry per CDR3 protein. The data show around 250,000 distinct CDR3 sequences, 8% to 9.5% seen once. The specimen was PBMCs or a T cell subset sorted from them (not recorded which). All receptors derive from a man aged 18 to 35 who had mild COVID-19 (a few samples of this study predate the infection). Cell type and time point are not known.

In its sample, this clonotype was seen a few times. This chain's CDR3 is CATARTFQETQYF. Written as DNA, the CDR3 is TGTGCCACCGCCCGAACTTTCCAAGAGACCCAGTACTTC. The rearrangement links TRBV10-3 to TRBJ2-5; D gene unclear. Germline V lookup: CDR1 ENHRY, CDR2 SYGVKD. The V and J ends lost 10 bases and 1 base respectively, with 13 bases between them. The CDR3 has 13 residues.

This clonotype was counted only a few times. CDR3 region: CASSSAGGGYTF. CDR3 nucleotide sequence: TGTGCCAGCAGTTCCGCGGGTGGTGGCTACACCTTC. V usage is TRBV12-3 or TRBV12-4 and J usage is TRBJ1-2; D is ambiguous. V was trimmed by 4 bases and J by 7 bases, leaving 10 bases between them. This CDR3 is built from 12 residues.

This clonotype was counted only a few times. This chain joins TRBV4-3 and TRBJ1-2; D call uncertain. This CDR3 contains 17 residues. Trimming left V 0 bases short and J 6 bases short, with 20 bases between. Germline-derived CDR1 and CDR2 are LGHNA and YSLEER. DNA for the CDR3: TGCGCCAGCAGCCAAGATTGGTTGGGTGCTGTTACCGATGGCTACACCTTC. Residues: CASSQDWLGAVTDGYTF.

This clonotype was detected a few times. The chain uses TRBV7-2 and TRBJ2-1; D call uncertain. The CDR3 is made up of 16 amino acids. CDR1 is SGHTA and CDR2 is FQGNSA in the germline V gene. V lost 1 base and J 2 bases, leaving 12 bases between the germline ends. Here the CDR3 DNA reads TGTGCCAGCAGCTTAGGGGGTCAGACAACCTACAATGAGCAGTTCTTC. This gives the protein CASSLGGQTTYNEQFF.

This clonotype was seen repeatedly, ten times or more. V usage is TRBV4-2 and J usage is TRBJ2-3; unclear D gene. Germline-derived CDR1 and CDR2 are LGHNA and YNFKEQ. The CDR3 is 14 residues long. V was trimmed by 1 base and J by 0 bases, leaving 5 bases between them. CDR3 sequence reads: CASSQGPSTDTQYF. CDR3 DNA: TGTGCCAGCAGCCAAGGCCCCAGCACAGATACGCAGTATTTT.